This T cell receptor (beta chain) was obtained from a study of neoadjuvant nivolumab and ipilimumab in lung cancer. Study-level points and caveats: Only two of four nivolumab-treated tumors gained richness and clonality by surgery.

On this clone: Its antigen is unknown.

Repertoires were generated with immunoSEQ multiplex PCR, while TCRdb's copy carries only in-frame clones and drops some. This sample has roughly 6,000 clones; 65% occur once, and the top ten carry approximately 15%. The CDR3 is made up of 15 amino acids. Looked up from germline, CDR1 is SNHLY and CDR2 is FYNNEI. Trimming cost V 7 bases and J 5 bases, with 19 bases left between them. Sequenced material: tumor tissue, taken after neoadjuvant nivolumab, alone or with ipilimumab, at or shortly before surgery. The source of this sequence is an adult with non-small cell lung cancer. The J gene is TRBJ2-3, the V gene TRBV2, with a possible D match to TRBD1 (6 bases). This CDR3 reads CASTSDATGIDTQYF. As DNA, the CDR3 is TGTGCCAGCACCTCCGACGCGACAGGAATAGATACGCAGTATTTT.